This T cell receptor beta chain was sequenced for a study of post-analysis software for immune sequencing data. Turning to the study itself: Included among the disease courses, which were recorded for the cohort, were relapsing-remitting, secondary progressive and progressive-relapsing multiple sclerosis.

Findings of the study overall: Included in a set of several TRBV segments more frequent in patients than controls were TRBV5-6, TRBV5-1 and TRBV20-1. Strong co-clustering by F measure linked samples that shared a preparation batch. Normalized Chao1 diversity was significantly lower in multiple sclerosis patients than in controls.

The CDR3 has 14 residues. Germline loops: CDR1 SEHNR, CDR2 FQNEAQ (reference sequence). Trimming pared 5 bases from V and 8 bases from J, leaving 18 bases between. This clonotype was observed a few times. Its specificity is unknown. The TCR beta cDNA libraries contained unique molecular identifiers. With about 0.9 to 11 million T cells as the source, 400,000 to 550,000 cDNA molecules resulted. TCRdb re-derived calls from the PCR reads in MiXCR, one entry per CDR3 protein. The sample lists roughly 700,000 distinct CDR3 sequences, 25% to 30% occurring once. The chain has TRBV7-9 and TRBJ1-2, with a possible D match to TRBD1 (5 bases). The sample comprised blood. The receptor was derived from a girl aged 5-17 years with multiple sclerosis. The CDR3 is CASSPTLGLGGYTF. The CDR3 DNA reads TGTGCCAGCAGCCCCACACTGGGACTTGGGGGCTACACCTTC.